This T cell receptor (beta chain) was retrieved from a study of control samples from healthy donors and cancer patients. The table came from immunoSEQ multiplex PCR; TCRdb's copy has only in-frame clones and leaves some out. This sample has just under 75,000 clones; roughly nine tenths occur once, and the top ten carry over 3.5%. This clone was counted only a few times. The sequenced sample consisted of blood. The source of this sequence is a woman between 50 and 59 years old in good health.

CDR3 sequence reads: CASSLAPSSYEQYF. CDR3 DNA sequence: TGTGCCAGCAGCTTGGCCCCCAGCTCCTACGAGCAGTACTTC. The chain has TRBV5-4 and TRBJ2-7; unclear D gene. The CDR3 extends over 14 amino acids. The V gene's germline CDR1 is SGHNT and CDR2 YYREEE (reference sequence). V was shortened by 0 bases and J by 0 bases, with 7 bases between the two germline ends.